These T cell receptor beta chains were read from a single sample in a study of cytomegalovirus exposure and HLA in healthy donors. Profiled with immunoSEQ multiplex PCR; TCRdb holds only in-frame clones, not every one. The sample has about 190,000 clones; about three quarters are singletons. Specimen: PBMCs. These receptors all stem from a middle-aged woman in good health and CMV-seronegative. Both conserved end residues are part of each CDR3. The order of the fields is V gene, D gene, clone size, J gene, CDR3 DNA, CDR3 protein. D genes are given only for firm matches. Clone size is stated in some rows and not others, as once, few, many or a class when expanded.

>TRBV11-2|TRBD2|NA|TRBJ2-1
TGTGCCAGCAGCTTAGATCGGGGCGGGAGTTCCAATGAGCAGTTCTTC
CASSLDRGGSSNEQFF
>TRBV5-1|TRBD2|NA|TRBJ2-3
TGCGCCAGCAGCTTCGGGACTAGCGGGAGGTATACAGATACGCAGTATTTT
CASSFGTSGRYTDTQYF
>TRBV21-1|NA|few|TRBJ2-7
TGTGCCAGCAGTATCCCCCACCCCGAGCGGGAGGGCCGCGTGCAGTACTTC
CASSIPHPEREGRVQYF
>TRBV9|NA|few|TRBJ1-1
TGTGCCAGCAGCACGGAGGGAGGCGGGGGGTTAACTGAAGCTTTCTTT
CASSTEGGGGLTEAFF
>TRBV6-5|NA|few|TRBJ2-5
TGTGCCAGCAGTGAACTCCCAGCGCGAGAGACCCAGTACTTC
CASSELPARETQYF
>TRBV9|TRBD1|NA|TRBJ1-1
TGTGCCAGCAGCGTAGCTGGGGCGGCGGGGTACAGGGGTACTGAAGCTTTCTTT
CASSVAGAAGYRGTEAFF
>TRBV2|NA|NA|TRBJ1-1
TGTGCCAGCAGTACCCAACAGGGAGCTTTCTTT
CASSTQQGAFF
>TRBV5-1|NA|NA|TRBJ1-1
TGCGCCAGCAGCTCGACGGACTCGGGGGGAACTGAAGCTTTCTTT
CASSSTDSGGTEAFF
>TRBV4-1|TRBD2|NA|TRBJ2-1
TGCGCCAGCAGCCGCCGGGAGGCGGAAGGCAATGAGCAGTTCTTC
CASSRREAEGNEQFF
>TRBV11-3|TRBD1|NA|TRBJ1-1
TGTGCCAGCAGCCTCGACAGGGTGAGTGCCACTGAAGCTTTCTTT
CASSLDRVSATEAFF
>TRBV23-1|NA|once|TRBJ2-4
TGCGCCAGCCGAAACATTCAGTACTTC
CASRNIQYF
>TRBV5-1|NA|NA|TRBJ1-2
TGCGCCAGCAGCTTGGTAGCAGAAGACTATGGCTACACCTTC
CASSLVAEDYGYTF
>TRBV28|NA|NA|TRBJ1-2
TGTGCCAGCCTGACAACTGGGTTCGGGAAGTATGGCTACACCTTC
CASLTTGFGKYGYTF
>TRBV6-1|NA|NA|TRBJ2-3
TGTGCCAGCAGTGGCCGACCGTCGGGAACTAGCACAGATACGCAGTATTTT
CASSGRPSGTSTDTQYF
>TRBV5-1|TRBD1|NA|TRBJ2-3
TGCGCCAGCAGCTTGGTTGGGACAGCCTACAGAACAAGCACAGATACGCAGTATTTT
CASSLVGTAYRTSTDTQYF
>TRBV5-6|TRBD1|NA|TRBJ1-2
TGTGCCAGCAGCTTTGCATCTTGGGGACAGGAGATCTATGGCTACACCTTC
CASSFASWGQEIYGYTF
>TRBV29-1|NA|NA|TRBJ1-2
TGCAGCGTTTACGGTTCTAACTATGGCTACACCTTC
CSVYGSNYGYTF